The 20 T cell receptor beta chains in this list originate from one sample, sequenced in a study of cytomegalovirus exposure and HLA in healthy donors (dated by TCRdb to 2017 to 2019). Libraries came from the immunoSEQ multiplex PCR assay. For the multiplex PCR, a mixture combining 60 forward primers for TCR Vbeta segments and 13 reverse primers for TCR Jbeta segments was used. Entries here come from immuneACCESS through TCRdb and include only in-frame sequences with V and J called. Some clones fail to appear in such tables; in the studies checked, an unresolved V gene covers under half of the shortfall, and the cause of the remainder is unknown. The sample contains about 200,000 clones, 70% to 80% of them found a single time. Clones ranked in the top ten supply approximately 0.22% of the sample. Input material: PBMCs. Receptor source: a girl aged 2-10 years in good health and CMV-seronegative.

The chain combines TRBV25-1 with TRBJ1-1; TRBD1 might be the D (5 bases). V lost 0 bases and J 10 bases, leaving 12 bases between the germline ends. Germline assignment: CDR1 MGHDK and CDR2 SYGVNS. There are 13 residues in the CDR3. CDR3 DNA sequence: TGTGCCAGCAGTGAATATGCGGGGGTGGGAGCTTTCTTT. Translated: CASSEYAGVGAFF.

This clone was seen more than once but under ten times. The chain employs TRBV2 and TRBJ1-1; possible D gene TRBD1, 6 bases. Germline values: CDR1 SNHLY, CDR2 FYNNEI. The V and J ends lost 7 bases and 3 bases respectively, with 6 bases between them. The CDR3 covers 11 residues. For the CDR3, the DNA is TGTGCCAGCAAGGGGGACACTGAAGCTTTCTTT. Its protein is CASKGDTEAFF.

Notes on this clone: Other DNA sequences within the sample encode an identical CDR3. The chain employs TRBV2 and TRBJ1-2, with TRBD1 as a possible D gene (5 bases). CDR1 and CDR2 from the germline V gene are SNHLY and FYNNEI. V was trimmed by 6 bases and J by 2 bases, leaving 10 bases between them. The CDR3 is 13 residues long. CDR3 coding DNA: TGTGCCAGCAGCCCGACAGAGAACTATGGCTACACCTTC. Its translation: CASSPTENYGYTF.

Of note for this clone: An end of the junction does not agree with germline; a read error may underlie this. The CDR3 region is CVSSEPGQDYGYTF. CDR3 nucleotide sequence: TGTGTCAGCAGTGAACCGGGACAGGACTATGGCTACACCTTC. The rearrangement uses TRBV25-1 and TRBJ1-2, with 8 bases lining up with TRBD1. Germline CDR1 is MGHDK and CDR2 is SYGVNS. The CDR3 is made up of 14 amino acids.

The chain uses TRBV6-5 and TRBJ2-5, with 7 bases that match TRBD1. The CDR3 runs to 16 residues. Trimming removed 0 bases from V and 5 bases from J; junction bases left unmatched: 9. Germline CDR1 MNHEY, CDR2 SVGAGI. The CDR3 here is CASSYSIGGLLETQYF. The CDR3 DNA sequence: TGTGCCAGCAGTTACTCCATAGGGGGCCTTTTGGAGACCCAGTACTTC.

The rearrangement uses TRBV9 and TRBJ2-1, with TRBD2 identical over 14 bases. Trimming removed 3 bases from V and 0 bases from J; junction bases left unmatched: 14. CDR1 and CDR2 from the germline V gene are SGDLS and YYNGEE. The CDR3 extends over 21 amino acids. The DNA for the CDR3 is TGTGCCAGCAGCGCGACGACCGGGACTAGCGGGGGTTGGAGCTCCTACAATGAGCAGTTCTTC. As protein: CASSATTGTSGGWSSYNEQFF.

In DNA form, the CDR3 reads TGTGCCAGCAGCTTCCCCGGGACAGGGGGCCAGAAAACCTTC. It encodes CASSFPGTGGQKTF. The rearrangement uses TRBV7-2 and TRBJ1-2, with 12 positions matching TRBD1. Germline assignment: CDR1 SGHTA and CDR2 FQGNSA. V lost 3 bases and J lost 14; bases outside the gene matches: 10. The CDR3 is 14 amino acids.

This clone was seen a handful of times. The rearrangement uses TRBV5-1 and TRBJ2-7; D possibly corresponds to TRBD2 (6 bases). This CDR3 region has 15 residues. Germline V gene lookup returns CDR1 SGHRS and CDR2 YFSETQ. Trimming shortened V by 0 bases and J by 6 bases, and 16 bases separated the two germline ends. The DNA of the CDR3 is TGCGCCAGCAGCTTGGCTGGACTAACTCCCGCCGAGCAGTACTTC. Its translation is CASSLAGLTPAEQYF.

The rearrangement uses TRBV10-3 and TRBJ2-7; perhaps TRBD1 as D (5 bases). Germline values: CDR1 ENHRY, CDR2 SYGVKD. Trimming cost V 10 bases and J 0 bases, with 19 bases left between them. This CDR3 contains 15 residues. The CDR3 DNA is TGTGCCACCGAGAATGGGCAGGGCGCCTCCTACGAGCAGTACTTC. Residues: CATENGQGASYEQYF.

The chain employs TRBV2 and TRBJ2-3, with a weak D call TRBD1 (6 bases). Germline assignment: CDR1 SNHLY and CDR2 FYNNEI. Trimming took 7 bases from V and 0 from J, leaving 8 bases between them. This CDR3 comprises 13 residues. The CDR3 here is CASTGHSTDTQYF. The CDR3 DNA follows: TGTGCCAGCACGGGACATAGCACAGATACGCAGTATTTT.

The chain uses TRBV5-1 and TRBJ1-5; D may be TRBD1 (6 bases). The germline CDR1 and CDR2 sequences are SGHRS and YFSETQ. Trimming left V 2 bases short and J 4 bases short, with 13 bases between. This CDR3 region has 15 residues. This CDR3 is CASSLGGATNQPQHF. The CDR3 DNA follows: TGCGCCAGCAGCTTAGGGGGTGCTACGAATCAGCCCCAGCATTTT.

The chain couples TRBV7-9 to TRBJ1-2, with D hard to call. The CDR3 runs 18 residues. Germline values: CDR1 SEHNR, CDR2 FQNEAQ (reference sequence). With 2 bases removed from V and 8 bases from J, the gap between germline ends came to 27 bases. The CDR3 DNA reads as TGTGCCAGCAGCTTATCTATTGGGCGTGGTGGAGGCCTCGGCGGCTACACCTTC. Its translation is CASSLSIGRGGGLGGYTF.

The V call is TRBV7-9, the J call TRBJ1-2; D is unclear. V lost 1 base and J lost 1, with 13 bases in between. CDR1 and CDR2 from the germline V gene are SEHNR and FQNEAQ (reference sequence). This CDR3 comprises 16 residues. CDR3 loop: CASSLESPTYNYGYTF. The CDR3 DNA sequence: TGTGCCAGCAGCTTAGAGTCTCCGACTTATAACTATGGCTACACCTTC.

The chain employs TRBV25-1 and TRBJ2-3, with a weak D call TRBD1 (5 bases). The CDR3 contains 14 residues. The V gene lost 4 bases and the J gene lost 2 bases, with 10 bases spanning the gap. Germline lookup yields CDR1 MGHDK and CDR2 SYGVNS. This chain's CDR3 is CASSAQGNTDTQYF. The CDR3 nucleotides read TGTGCCAGCAGTGCCCAGGGCAACACAGATACGCAGTATTTT.

CDR3 DNA: TGTGCCAGCAGCTTAGGTCGGGAGAGAGGGACTGAAGCTTTCTTT. Its translation: CASSLGRERGTEAFF. V is TRBV7-6 and J is TRBJ1-1; D is ambiguous. V was pared by 1 base and J by 5 bases, with 14 bases between. There are 15 residues in the CDR3. CDR1 is SGHVS, CDR2 FNYEAQ, per germline.

The table lists this clone with a few counts. The genes are TRBV25-1 and TRBJ1-1, with D maybe TRBD1 (5 bases). Germline V lookup: CDR1 MGHDK, CDR2 SYGVNS. The CDR3 consists of 13 residues. The V gene lost 7 bases and the J gene lost 4 bases, with 13 bases spanning the gap. The CDR3 protein is CASTGSPSTEAFF. CDR3 coding DNA: TGTGCCAGCACAGGGTCCCCTAGCACTGAAGCTTTCTTT.

This sequence joins TRBV15 and TRBJ1-1; D possibly corresponds to TRBD1 (5 bases). The CDR3 consists of 13 residues. The V end lost 3 bases, the J end lost 11 bases, and 16 bases lay between the germline ends. The germline gives CDR1 LNHNV, CDR2 YYDKDF (reference sequence). CDR3 sequence (DNA): TGTGCCACCAGCAGCAGTAAGGGAGGGGAGGCTTTCTTT. Translating it yields CATSSSKGGEAFF.

This clone has only one observation. J is TRBJ2-5 and V is TRBV4-1, with D perhaps matching TRBD1 (5 bases). CDR1 MGHRA and CDR2 YSYEKL come from the germline V gene. The length of the CDR3 is 17 residues. V was shortened by 0 bases and J by 0 bases, with 14 bases between the two germline ends. The CDR3 coding sequence is TGCGCCAGCAGCCAAGATATGAGACAGAGCCACCAAGAGACCCAGTACTTC. Its protein product is CASSQDMRQSHQETQYF.

The J gene is TRBJ1-1, the V gene TRBV11-2, with 8 bases lining up with TRBD1. Germline assignment: CDR1 SGHAT and CDR2 FQNNGV. The CDR3 sequence is 15 residues long. The V segment lost 1 base and the J segment 6 bases; nucleotides outside the gene matches: 7. CDR3 DNA: TGTGCCAGCAGCTTAGGCCACGGACAGGGCTCTGAAGCTTTCTTT. It translates to CASSLGHGQGSEAFF.

The chain recombines TRBV5-6 with TRBJ1-2; 7 bases fit TRBD1. V was clipped by 1 base and J by 2 bases; unmatched bases: 2. Germline-derived CDR1 and CDR2 are SGHDT and YYEEEE. The CDR3 has 14 residues. The CDR3 reads CASSLTTGNYGYTF. CDR3 in DNA: TGTGCCAGCAGCTTGACGACAGGGAACTATGGCTACACCTTC.